The clone carrying this T cell receptor (beta chain) was counted a few times. Trimming at V came to 5 bases and at J to 2 bases, leaving 2 bases not matched to a gene. This CDR3 has 14 residues. Germline V gene data show CDR1 as SEHNR and CDR2 as FQNEAQ (reference sequence). The data originate from a study of T-cell memory formation after mild COVID-19. One entry per CDR3 protein results from TCRdb running MiXCR on the 5' RACE reads. The table has hundreds of thousands of distinct CDR3 sequences, about 16% seen once. This clonotype was sampled from a man aged 18 to 29 who had mild COVID-19 (a few samples of this study predate the infection). Cell type and time point are not known. This chain connects TRBV7-9 to TRBJ1-4, with 7 bases fitting TRBD1. The specimen sequenced was PBMCs or a T cell subset sorted from them (not recorded which). The CDR3 reads CASSLRGTNEKLFF. The CDR3 DNA is TGTGCCAGCAGCCTCAGGGGGACTAATGAAAAACTGTTTTTT.